The T cell receptor beta chain under discussion was sequenced for a study of PD-1 blockade in classical Hodgkin lymphoma. This clone came up a few times. The antigen is undetermined. The time point: cycle 4 day 1 (C4D1), after more than 5 weeks of nivolumab. With no exception, relapse followed autologous stem cell transplantation in all patients, and brentuximab vedotin exposure varied. Assay: immunoSEQ multiplex PCR; the TCRdb copy retains only in-frame clones and omits some. Here the sample spans more than 90,000 clones, around 78% being singletons. The CDR3 runs 16 residues. Between the trimmed V and J ends, which lost 2 bases and 2 bases, there was a span of 14 bases. The germline V gene has CDR1 SGHRS and CDR2 YFSETQ. Study results and caveats: Newly diagnosed patients reportedly had lower baseline TCR diversity than healthy donors.

Sequenced material: peripheral blood mononuclear cells (PBMCs), taken before the fourth cycle of nivolumab. The chain combines TRBV5-1 with TRBJ1-3; D possibly corresponds to TRBD1 (5 bases). The TCR was taken from a human donor with classical Hodgkin lymphoma. The CDR3 reads CASSLQAGSAGNTIYF. The CDR3 region has the DNA TGCGCCAGCAGCTTACAGGCCGGCTCAGCTGGAAACACCATATATTTT. Complete variable domain (other parts from reference TRBV5-1 and TRBJ1-3): KAGVTQTPRYLIKTRGQQVTLSCSPISGHRSVSWYQQTPGQGLQFLFEYFSETQRNKGNFPGRFSGRQFSNSRSEMNVSTLELGDSALYLCASSLQAGSAGNTIYFGEGSWLTVV.